Listed below are T cell receptor beta chains from one sample, sequenced in a study of T cell responses to AZD1222 COVID-19 vaccine. Here immunoSEQ multiplex PCR was the method, and the copy in TCRdb shows in-frame clones only, minus some. The sample contains 120,000 or so clones, roughly 87% of which appear only once. Specimen: peripheral blood, collected on day 0 of AZD1222 vaccination. Receptor source: an adult in good health. Each CDR3 is given with its conserved first and last residue. The D gene is left open where the match is weak. Some rows have no size entry. The others give once, few or many, or a class for an expanded clone.

clone_size	v_call	j_call	d_call	cdr3_nt	cdr3_aa
.	TRBV19	TRBJ1-3	.	TGTGCCAGCAAGACAGTACAGAATGGAAACACCATATATTTT	CASKTVQNGNTIYF
.	TRBV7-2	TRBJ2-7	.	TGTGCCAGCAGCTTACTGGCCGGGTTTCGGTACGAGCAGTACTTC	CASSLLAGFRYEQYF
once	TRBV7-9	TRBJ2-7	.	TGTGCCAGCAGATCAAAAGTGGGGGCCCCCCATGAATACGAGCAGTACTTC	CASRSKVGAPHEYEQYF
.	TRBV5-1	TRBJ2-2	.	TGCGCCAGCAGCTTTTTTTCCGGGGAGCTGTTTTTT	CASSFFSGELFF
once	TRBV10-3	TRBJ2-7	.	TGTGCCATCAGTGACTCCTACGAGCAGTACTTC	CAISDSYEQYF
.	TRBV7-3	TRBJ2-7	.	TGTGCCAGCAGCCCAGGAGGACCATTATCCTACGAGCAGTACTTC	CASSPGGPLSYEQYF
.	TRBV27	TRBJ1-2	TRBD1	TGTGCCAGCAGTCGGACCCCCCCTCGGGACAGCCACTATGGCTACACCTTC	CASSRTPPRDSHYGYTF
.	TRBV6-1	TRBJ2-2	.	TGTGCCAGCAGTGACGGACAGACCACCGGGGAGCTGTTTTTT	CASSDGQTTGELFF
.	TRBV29-1	TRBJ2-1	TRBD2	TGCAGCGTTCCTAGCGGGAGGGGGAGCTCCTACAATGAGCAGTTCTTC	CSVPSGRGSSYNEQFF
.	TRBV28	TRBJ1-5	TRBD1	TGTGCCAGCAGCAATACAGGGGGCCAAAGCCAGCCCCAGCATTTT	CASSNTGGQSQPQHF
.	TRBV18	TRBJ2-3	TRBD1	TGTGCCAGCTCAACAGGACAGGGTCCAGATACGCAGTATTTT	CASSTGQGPDTQYF
.	TRBV7-3	TRBJ1-3	.	TGTGCCAGCAGCGCGGACGCCCGCTCTGGAAACACCATATATTTT	CASSADARSGNTIYF
once	TRBV28	TRBJ2-3	TRBD1	TGTGCCAGCAGTACAACGGGACAGGAACCCCCACGCACAGATACGCAGTATTTT	CASSTTGQEPPRTDTQYF
.	TRBV9	TRBJ2-7	TRBD2	TGTGCCAGCACCCCAACGGGGGGCTCCTACGAGCAGTACTTC	CASTPTGGSYEQYF
.	TRBV7-9	TRBJ1-3	TRBD1	TGTGCCAGCAGCTTCGGGACAGACTTCTCTGGAAACACCATATATTTT	CASSFGTDFSGNTIYF
few	TRBV24-1	TRBJ2-6	.	TGTGCCACCAGTGACCGCTCTGGGGCCAACGTCCTGACTTTC	CATSDRSGANVLTF
.	TRBV4-1	TRBJ2-7	.	TGCGCCAGCAGCCACCAGGACATCACCTACGAGCAGTACTTC	CASSHQDITYEQYF
.	TRBV7-6	TRBJ1-2	.	TGTGCCAGCAGCCATGATAGGGGAACCGGAGCCTTGGAGGGCTACACCTTC	CASSHDRGTGALEGYTF
.	TRBV7-6	TRBJ2-7	.	TGTGCCAGCAGCTCCTACGACGTGAGGTCCGGGGACGGATACGAGCAGTACTTC	CASSSYDVRSGDGYEQYF
once	TRBV27	TRBJ2-1	TRBD2	TGTGCCAGCAGGGCCGGGACTAGCAGCTACAATGAGCAGTTCTTC	CASRAGTSSYNEQFF
.	TRBV11-3	TRBJ2-1	.	TGTGCCAGCAGCTCAGGACGGAGCTCCTACAATGAGCAGTTCTTC	CASSSGRSSYNEQFF
.	TRBV2	TRBJ2-7	.	TGTGCCAGCCTAGGATCGGGACGGAGCTACGAGCAGTACTTC	CASLGSGRSYEQYF
once	TRBV19	TRBJ1-5	TRBD1	TGTGCCAGTAGTGCAAACAGGGGGAACCAGCCCCAGCATTTT	CASSANRGNQPQHF
.	TRBV5-1	TRBJ1-1	.	TGCGCCAGCAGCTGGGGGGATGGCACTGAAGCTTTCTTT	CASSWGDGTEAFF
.	TRBV28	TRBJ2-1	.	TGTGCCAGCAGTTTAGTGGCTAGCAACGATGAGCAGTTCTTC	CASSLVASNDEQFF
.	TRBV7-2	TRBJ2-3	TRBD2	TGTGCCAGCAGCTTACTAGCGGGGGGGCCCCTTAGCACAGATACGCAGTATTTT	CASSLLAGGPLSTDTQYF
.	TRBV19	TRBJ1-5	.	TGTGCCAGTAGTATAGTGCCAGGGGCCAATCAGCCCCAGCATTTT	CASSIVPGANQPQHF
.	TRBV5-6	TRBJ1-4	.	TGTGCCAGCAGCTTGGGCCGACGTGGGGAACTGTTTTTT	CASSLGRRGELFF
.	TRBV27	TRBJ1-2	.	TGTGCCAGCAGTTTACAGGGGAACTATGGCTACACCTTC	CASSLQGNYGYTF
.	TRBV10-3	TRBJ1-6	TRBD1	TGTGCCATCAGTCGACAGGGAGGCGGGAATTCACCCCTCCACTTT	CAISRQGGGNSPLHF
few	TRBV9	TRBJ1-3	.	TGTGCCAGCAGCGAGCAGAGGGTTGGAAACACCATATATTTT	CASSEQRVGNTIYF
.	TRBV4-1	TRBJ1-2	.	TGCGCCAGCAGCCAAGATGACAGCAATTACTATGGCTACACCTTC	CASSQDDSNYYGYTF
few	TRBV7-6	TRBJ1-5	.	TGTGCCAGCAGCTCCAGGGGCTTCAATCAGCCCCAGCATTTT	CASSSRGFNQPQHF
.	TRBV7-2	TRBJ2-7	.	TGTGCCAGCAGCTTAGGGGGGGCCCTTTCGAATGAGCAGTACTTC	CASSLGGALSNEQYF
.	TRBV14	TRBJ1-1	TRBD1	TGTGCCAGCAGTCAACAGGGGGGGGTCACTGAAGCTTTCTTT	CASSQQGGVTEAFF
.	TRBV7-2	TRBJ2-7	TRBD2	TGTGCCAGCAGCTACACCCCCGGAGCGGGAGACGAGCAGTACTTC	CASSYTPGAGDEQYF
.	TRBV5-5	TRBJ2-5	.	TGTGCCAGCAGCTTCGGCATTGCGCAGGGGGAGACCCAGTACTTC	CASSFGIAQGETQYF
.	TRBV19	TRBJ1-1	.	TGTGCCAGTAGTTTCCCCGGGTGGGGGGAGCCATCCTACTCTGAAGCTTTCTTT	CASSFPGWGEPSYSEAFF
.	TRBV29-1	TRBJ1-5	.	TGCAGCGCCGAGGCAGGGTCCGGTCAGCCCCAGCATTTT	CSAEAGSGQPQHF
.	TRBV7-2	TRBJ1-2	.	TGTGCCAGCAGCTCCGAGGGCACGGTCTATGGCTACACCTTC	CASSSEGTVYGYTF
.	TRBV6-1	TRBJ1-5	TRBD1	TGTGCCAGCAGTGAATTGAACAGGGGAAGGGATCAGCCCCAGCATTTT	CASSELNRGRDQPQHF
.	TRBV10-2	TRBJ2-1	.	TGCGCCAGCAGACTTTGGAGTACCGGAGATGAGCAGTTCTTC	CASRLWSTGDEQFF